This T cell receptor (beta chain) was identified during a study of T cells after yellow fever vaccination. Study context: Preparing low-cell-number fractions relied on SMART-Seq v4 Ultra Low Input.

One entry per CDR3 protein results from TCRdb running MiXCR on the 5' RACE reads. This table has about 160,000 distinct CDR3 sequences, 6% to 7.5% appearing once. V gave up 0 bases and J gave up 4 bases, with 4 bases separating them. Germline CDR1 SQVTM, CDR2 ANQGSEA. The CDR3 spans 12 residues. The receptor was isolated from a man between 18 and 29 years old who received the YFV17D yellow fever vaccine. Source: CD4+ T cells sorted from PBMCs, taken around 5 days after the first yellow fever vaccination. The chain couples TRBV29-1 to TRBJ1-5; no firm D call. The CDR3 DNA sequence: TGCAGCGTTGAAGAGCCAAATCAGCCCCAGCATTTT. This sequence encodes CSVEEPNQPQHF.